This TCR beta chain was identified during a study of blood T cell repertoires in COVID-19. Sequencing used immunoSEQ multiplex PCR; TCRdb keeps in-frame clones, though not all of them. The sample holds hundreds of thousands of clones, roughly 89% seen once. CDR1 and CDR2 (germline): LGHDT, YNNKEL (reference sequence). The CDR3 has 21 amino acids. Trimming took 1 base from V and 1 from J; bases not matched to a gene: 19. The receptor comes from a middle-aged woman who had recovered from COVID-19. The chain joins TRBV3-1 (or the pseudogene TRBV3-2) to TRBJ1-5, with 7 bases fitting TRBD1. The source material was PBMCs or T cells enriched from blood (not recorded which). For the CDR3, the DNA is TGTGCCAGCAGCCAAGGTACCGCCTTGGGACAGAATAGGAGGAGCAATCAGCCCCAGCATTTT. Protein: CASSQGTALGQNRRSNQPQHF.